This T cell receptor beta chain was documented in a study of CD4 T cells in relation to SARS-CoV-2 and coronaviruses. Turning to the study itself: The HLA restriction of the shared crossreactive spike epitopes was mapped. Study-wide results and caveats: No donor gave both pre-pandemic and post-infection samples. The cross-reactivity analysis covered only spike protein, not other viral proteins.

From germline, CDR1 is KGHSH and CDR2 LQKENI. V lost 3 bases and J 2 bases, leaving 11 bases between the germline ends. This CDR3 spans 14 amino acids. As concerns this clone: The antigen is unknown.

CD4+ T cells from unexposed donors were obtained before the COVID-19 pandemic (2011-2018). Naive and memory CD4+ T cell DNA was deep-sequenced without culture. Measured with immunoSEQ multiplex PCR; TCRdb has only the in-frame clones, and not every one. The sample holds some 64,000 clones, 94% seen once. The chain has TRBV18 and TRBJ2-7; D gene ambiguous. The clonotype comes from a human donor in good health. The sequencing input was naive CD4+ T cells from PBMCs. Subset noted: naive CD4+ T cells isolated by negative enrichment. CDR3 protein: CASSPASRTYEQYF. CDR3 in DNA: TGTGCCAGCTCACCGGCCAGTCGGACCTACGAGCAGTACTTC.